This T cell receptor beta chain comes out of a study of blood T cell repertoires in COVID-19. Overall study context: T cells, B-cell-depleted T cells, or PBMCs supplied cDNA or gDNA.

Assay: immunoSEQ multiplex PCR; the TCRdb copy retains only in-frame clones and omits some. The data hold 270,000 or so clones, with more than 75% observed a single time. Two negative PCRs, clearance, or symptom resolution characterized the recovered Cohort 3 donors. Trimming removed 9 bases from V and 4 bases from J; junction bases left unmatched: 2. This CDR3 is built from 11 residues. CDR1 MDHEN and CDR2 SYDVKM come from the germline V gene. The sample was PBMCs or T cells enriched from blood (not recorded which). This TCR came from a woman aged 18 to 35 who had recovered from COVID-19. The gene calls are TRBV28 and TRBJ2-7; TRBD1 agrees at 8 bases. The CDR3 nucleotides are TGTGCCAGTAGGACAGGGTACGAGCAGTACTTC. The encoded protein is CASRTGYEQYF.